These 32 T cell receptor beta chains share one sample of origin, sequenced in a study of CD8 T cells in ankylosing spondylitis. From the 5' RACE reads, TCRdb called clonotypes with MiXCR, one entry per CDR3 protein. Among about 320,000 distinct CDR3 sequences listed, about 9.9% were seen once. The source material was blood, either unsorted or a sorted T cell fraction (not recorded which). These receptors were obtained from a female donor with ankylosing spondylitis or in good health (not recorded which).

This clonotype was detected many times. The chain combines TRBV20-1 with TRBJ1-2; D unclear. CDR1 and CDR2 (germline): DFQATT, SNEGSKA (reference sequence). V was cut by 2 bases and J by 8 bases, with 12 bases left in between. CDR3 length equals 12 residues. The CDR3 region is CSARRPLRGYTF. The CDR3 DNA sequence: TGCAGTGCTAGACGCCCTCTTAGGGGCTACACCTTC.

This chain uses TRBV15 with TRBJ1-2; TRBD1 matches 7 bases. This CDR3 contains 15 residues. Losses at the gene ends were 0 bases for V and 6 bases for J; bases not matched to a gene: 7. CDR1 and CDR2 from the germline V gene are LNHNV and YYDKDF (reference sequence). The CDR3 DNA is TGTGCCACCAGCAGAGATAGCCAGGGGGTAAATGGCTACACCTTC. Amino acid sequence: CATSRDSQGVNGYTF. Looking up the rest from reference TRBV15 and TRBJ1-2 gives the full variable domain: DAMVIQNPRYQVTQFGKPVTLSCSQTLNHNVMYWYQQKSSQAPKLLFHYYDKDFNNEADTPDNFQSRRPNTSFCFLDIRSPGLGDTAMYLCATSRDSQGVNGYTFGSGTRLTVV.

This clonotype was counted ten times or more. The chain joins TRBV5-8 to TRBJ2-3; 8 nucleotides line up with TRBD1. Germline V gene sequence: CDR1 SGHTS, CDR2 YDEGEE. This CDR3 spans 15 amino acids. V trimming: 1 base; J trimming: 4 bases; junction bases outside the gene matches: 5. The CDR3 coding sequence is TGTGCCAGCAGCTTGCCAGGGGGCGCCGCAGATACGCAGTATTTT. This sequence encodes CASSLPGGAADTQYF.

This clonotype was seen ten or more times. The chain couples TRBV20-1 to TRBJ2-1; no reliable D call. In germline, CDR1 is DFQATT, CDR2 SNEGSKA (reference sequence). V was clipped by 1 base and J by 13 bases, with 11 bases between them. The CDR3 has 11 amino acids. The CDR3, as DNA: TGCAGTGCTAGAGCCCCGGGTGGCCAGTTCTTC. This gives the protein CSARAPGGQFF.

This clonotype appeared a few times. The chain couples TRBV15 to TRBJ2-1; 9 nucleotides line up with TRBD2. The CDR3 sequence is 15 residues long. Germline V gene data show CDR1 as LNHNV and CDR2 as YYDKDF (reference sequence). The ends lost 4 bases at V and 3 bases at J; junction bases unmatched: 4. CDR3 in amino acids: CATSIERGDYNEQFF. CDR3 DNA: TGTGCCACCAGCATAGAGCGGGGGGACTACAATGAGCAGTTCTTC.

This clonotype was observed at least ten times. The chain recombines TRBV20-1 with TRBJ1-1; the match to TRBD1 covers 7 bases. The trim removed 5 bases at V and 10 bases at J, leaving 10 bases unmatched. CDR1 is DFQATT, CDR2 SNEGSKA, per germline (reference sequence). The CDR3 extends over 12 amino acids. The CDR3 sequence is CSAPSTGLVAFF. DNA of the CDR3: TGCAGTGCTCCCTCGACAGGGTTGGTAGCTTTCTTT.

This clonotype was seen repeatedly, ten times or more. This rearrangement joins TRBV7-9 to TRBJ1-6; no clear D. The V and J ends lost 3 bases and 7 bases respectively, with 4 bases between them. This CDR3 has 12 amino acids. Germline V gene lookup returns CDR1 SEHNR and CDR2 FQNEAQ (reference sequence). The CDR3 DNA sequence: TGTGCCAGCAGCTTCCTCAATTCACCCCTCCACTTT. Its translation is CASSFLNSPLHF. The whole variable domain, filled in from reference TRBV7-9 and TRBJ1-6, reads DTGVSQNPRHKITKRGQNVTFRCDPISEHNRLYWYRQTLGQGPEFLTYFQNEAQLEKSRLLSDRFSAERPKGSFSTLEIQRTEQGDSAMYLCASSFLNSPLHFGNGTRLTVT.

This rearrangement joins TRBV7-2 to TRBJ1-2, with a weak D call TRBD1 (6 bases). CDR1 is SGHTA and CDR2 is FQGNSA in the germline V gene. This CDR3 contains 16 residues. With 4 bases removed from V and 4 bases from J, the gap between germline ends came to 19 bases. The CDR3 coding sequence is TGTGCCAGCAGCTCCGGAAGGGGGGGGTTCGGCTATGGCTACACCTTC. Amino acids: CASSSGRGGFGYGYTF. Full variable domain (missing parts from reference TRBV7-2 and TRBJ1-2): GAGVSQSPSNKVTEKGKDVELRCDPISGHTALYWYRQSLGQGLEFLIYFQGNSAPDKSGLPSDRFSAERTGGSVSTLTIQRTQQEDSAVYLCASSSGRGGFGYGYTFGSGTRLTVV.

This clonotype was seen many times. The chain uses TRBV5-1 and TRBJ2-7; D is ambiguous. There are 14 residues in the CDR3. V lost 0 bases, J lost 5 bases, and 12 bases lay in between. CDR1 SGHRS and CDR2 YFSETQ come from the germline V gene. The DNA of the CDR3 is TGCGCCAGCAGCTTGGGTTCGCGCGTGAACGAGCAGTACTTC. Its protein product is CASSLGSRVNEQYF.

The sample holds many counts of this clonotype. The chain recombines TRBV27 with TRBJ2-5; 14 bases fit TRBD2. J was trimmed by 4 bases and V by 3 bases; bases with no gene match: 7. Per germline, CDR1 MNHEY and CDR2 SMNVEV (reference sequence). The CDR3 runs 17 residues. In DNA, the CDR3 is TGTGCCAGCAGTTTTGTCCGGGGACTAGCGGGAGTAGAGACCCAGTACTTC. Translation gives CASSFVRGLAGVETQYF.

This chain connects TRBV5-1 to TRBJ1-1, with no clear D. The CDR3 sequence is 14 residues long. CDR1 and CDR2 from the germline V gene are SGHRS and YFSETQ. Trimming cost V 0 bases and J 9 bases, with 15 bases left between them. The CDR3 nucleotides read TGCGCCAGCAGCTTGGACCTGAATAACGCCCAAGCTTTCTTT. As protein: CASSLDLNNAQAFF.

Regarding this clonotype: This may be a read error: a much more frequent sequence differs by one nucleotide. Because it lacks the conserved phenylalanine or tryptophan at the end, this CDR3 is likely a read error. The gene calls are TRBV15 and TRBJ2-7; D call uncertain. V was shortened by 4 bases and J by 3 bases, with 13 bases between the two germline ends. CDR1 LNHNV and CDR2 YYDKDF come from the germline V gene (reference sequence). CDR3 length equals 14 residues. CDR3 bases: TGTGCCACCAGCACAGCGCCGTTTTACTACGAGCAGTACCTC. Translating gives CATSTAPFYYEQYL.

This clonotype was detected a few times. The J gene is TRBJ2-1, the V gene TRBV3-1, with TRBD2 matching over 9 bases. Germline trimming cut 4 bases from V and 5 bases from J; bases unmatched to any gene: 9. Germline CDR1 and CDR2: LGHDT and YNNKEL (reference sequence). This CDR3 region has 16 residues. The CDR3 DNA follows: TGTGCCAGCAGCCCCAAGTGGGCTAGCGGGAACAATGAGCAGTTCTTC. Its protein product is CASSPKWASGNNEQFF.

Ten or more counts support this clonotype. The chain recombines TRBV10-2 with TRBJ1-6; D gene uncertain. Germline CDR1 and CDR2: WSHSY and SAAADI. V was clipped by 3 bases and J by 10 bases, with 13 bases between them. The CDR3 runs to 14 residues. The CDR3 here is CASSDYSLGSPLHF. In DNA, the CDR3 is TGCGCCAGCAGTGATTACAGCTTAGGATCACCCCTCCACTTT.

This clonotype appeared many times. The chain employs TRBV11-2 and TRBJ2-5, with 10 positions matching TRBD1. This CDR3 spans 15 amino acids. Unmatched junction bases numbered 2, after V lost 1 base and J lost 3 bases. Germline V gene lookup returns CDR1 SGHAT and CDR2 FQNNGV. The CDR3 DNA follows: TGTGCCAGCAGCTTAGGGGACAGGGGAAAAGAGACCCAGTACTTC. Protein sequence: CASSLGDRGKETQYF.

This clonotype has ten or more counts. This chain joins TRBV10-3 and TRBJ2-1, with a possible D match to TRBD1 (6 bases). The ends were cut back, 6 bases at V and 5 bases at J, with 20 bases in the middle. The CDR3 is 16 residues long. The germline V gene has CDR1 ENHRY and CDR2 SYGVKD. CDR3 in DNA: TGTGCCATCAGGGGGGCGACCGGGAAGACGAACAATGAGCAGTTCTTC. It codes for CAIRGATGKTNNEQFF.

This clonotype came up many times. This chain uses TRBV28 with TRBJ2-7; D perhaps matches TRBD2 (5 bases). CDR3 length equals 13 residues. V was pared by 2 bases and J by 6 bases, with 11 bases between. From germline, CDR1 is MDHEN and CDR2 SYDVKM. CDR3 sequence (DNA): TGTGCCAGCAGTTTAAGGTTAAGCGGCGAGCAGTACTTC. Protein: CASSLRLSGEQYF.

This clonotype was detected ten times or more. This rearrangement joins TRBV7-2 to TRBJ2-3; no clear D. V lost 5 bases and J lost 0, with 12 bases in between. CDR1 and CDR2 from the germline V gene are SGHTA and FQGNSA. The CDR3 totals 15 residues. CDR3 sequence reads: CASSQVLHSTDTQYF. The CDR3 nucleotides read TGTGCCAGCAGCCAAGTACTCCATAGCACAGATACGCAGTATTTT.

The chain employs TRBV3-1 and TRBJ2-1, with a possible D match to TRBD2 (5 bases). V lost 4 bases, J lost 7 bases, and 14 bases lay in between. The CDR3 consists of 14 residues. The V gene's germline CDR1 is LGHDT and CDR2 YNNKEL (reference sequence). This CDR3 reads CASSPPGVRNEQFF. For the CDR3, the DNA is TGTGCCAGCAGCCCCCCCGGGGTTCGGAATGAGCAGTTCTTC.

This clonotype turned up a few times. Just one base apart from a much larger clone, this may be a read error. The V and J genes are TRBV20-1 and TRBJ2-1; unclear D gene. CDR3 length equals 14 residues. Deletions cut 0 bases from V and 1 base from J, with 7 bases between. CDR1 is DFQATT and CDR2 is SNEGSKA in the germline V gene (reference sequence). CDR3 sequence (DNA): TGCAGTGCTAGAGACCCGGGTTCCTACAATGAGCAGTTCTTC. Translation: CSARDPGSYNEQFF.

The chain has TRBV7-8 and TRBJ1-4; 8 positions match TRBD1. This CDR3 is built from 17 residues. Germline loops: CDR1 SGHVS, CDR2 FQNEAQ. V dropped 5 bases and J dropped 0; count of bases not matched to a gene: 8. The CDR3 DNA sequence: TGTGCCAGCAGCAGATGGACAGGGTGGGCAACTAATGAAAAACTGTTTTTT. As protein: CASSRWTGWATNEKLFF.

This clonotype was seen repeatedly, ten times or more. This sequence joins TRBV11-2 and TRBJ1-2; a possible D gene is TRBD1 (6 bases). This CDR3 contains 14 residues. From germline, CDR1 is SGHAT and CDR2 FQNNGV. Trimming left V 1 base short and J 6 bases short, with 12 bases between. CDR3 bases: TGTGCCAGCAGCTTAGTGGGGCAGGGGAATGGCTACACCTTC. This translates into CASSLVGQGNGYTF.

This clonotype came up many times. CDR3 in DNA: TGCAGTGCTGGGGGGGGCGGGAAGACGTACGAGCAGTACTTC. Translated: CSAGGGGKTYEQYF. The chain carries TRBV20-1 and TRBJ2-7, with D perhaps TRBD2 (7 bases). The CDR3 spans 14 residues. The V gene lost 5 bases and the J gene lost 4 bases, with 18 bases spanning the gap. Germline V gene sequence: CDR1 DFQATT, CDR2 SNEGSKA (reference sequence).

This clonotype was seen only a few times. The chain uses TRBV5-1 and TRBJ2-3, with D perhaps TRBD2 (5 bases). The CDR3 covers 12 residues. Trimming took 4 bases from V and 5 from J, leaving 8 bases between them. CDR1 and CDR2 (germline): SGHRS, YFSETQ. The CDR3 here is CASSHAGDTQYF. CDR3 coding DNA: TGCGCCAGCAGCCACGCGGGAGATACGCAGTATTTT.

This clonotype was seen many times. The chain has TRBV4-2 and TRBJ2-1; D ambiguous. Deletions cut 0 bases from V and 10 bases from J, with 10 bases between. The CDR3 is 13 residues long. Looked up from germline, CDR1 is LGHNA and CDR2 is YNFKEQ. CDR3 sequence: CASSQDGPREQFF. As DNA, the CDR3 is TGTGCCAGCAGCCAAGATGGACCCCGGGAGCAGTTCTTC.

This clonotype showed up just a few times. This sequence joins TRBV5-1 and TRBJ1-2; 7 bases align to TRBD1. V was clipped by 4 bases and J by 4 bases; unmatched bases: 10. There are 15 residues in the CDR3. Germline CDR1 reads SGHRS; CDR2 reads YFSETQ. CDR3 in amino acids: CASSDPDRWIYGYTF. The CDR3 DNA is TGCGCCAGCAGCGACCCGGACAGGTGGATCTATGGCTACACCTTC.

The sample holds many counts of this clonotype. V and J are TRBV5-1 and TRBJ2-1; D may correspond to TRBD1 or TRBD2 (5 bases each). Trimming stripped 4 bases from V and 10 bases from J, with 24 bases between. Germline V CDR1 and CDR2: SGHRS, YFSETQ. CDR3 length equals 16 residues. The CDR3 reads CASSVGTVVTLHEQFF. Here the CDR3 DNA reads TGCGCCAGCAGCGTGGGGACGGTCGTAACTCTTCACGAGCAGTTCTTC.

In this sample, this clonotype turned up a few times. The V and J genes are TRBV9 and TRBJ1-2; tentative D call: TRBD1 (5 bases). Germline V gives CDR1 SGDLS, CDR2 YYNGEE. The V end lost 3 bases, the J end lost 1 base, and 13 bases lay between the germline ends. The CDR3 extends over 15 amino acids. Written as DNA, the CDR3 is TGTGCCAGCAGCGGTCGGGCCCAGGGTAACTATGGCTACACCTTC. Translated: CASSGRAQGNYGYTF.

This clonotype was seen a few times. The chain recombines TRBV14 with TRBJ1-1; 8 nucleotides agree with TRBD1. This CDR3 region has 14 residues. Losses at the gene ends were 6 bases for V and 4 bases for J; bases not matched to a gene: 7. Germline assignment: CDR1 SGHDN and CDR2 FVKESK. The CDR3 DNA reads TGTGCCAGCAGTCCAGGACAGGGATCCACTGAAGCTTTCTTT. Its translation is CASSPGQGSTEAFF. The complete variable domain, with remaining parts taken from reference TRBV14 and TRBJ1-1, reads EAGVTQFPSHSVIEKGQTVTLRCDPISGHDNLYWYRRVMGKEIKFLLHFVKESKQDESGMPNNRFLAERTGGTYSTLKVQPAELEDSGVYFCASSPGQGSTEAFFGQGTRLTVV.

The gene calls are TRBV5-1 and TRBJ2-6; the D gene is possibly TRBD1 (6 bases). V was trimmed by 3 bases and J by 4 bases, leaving 8 bases between them. The CDR3 runs 14 residues. Germline CDR1 and CDR2: SGHRS and YFSETQ. CDR3 residues: CASSSGEGANVLTF. DNA of the CDR3: TGCGCCAGCAGCTCAGGGGAGGGGGCCAACGTCCTGACTTTC. The full variable domain, with the rest looked up from reference TRBV5-1 and TRBJ2-6, is KAGVTQTPRYLIKTRGQQVTLSCSPISGHRSVSWYQQTPGQGLQFLFEYFSETQRNKGNFPGRFSGRQFSNSRSEMNVSTLELGDSALYLCASSSGEGANVLTFGAGSRLTVL.

This clonotype was observed at least ten times. This chain links TRBV2 with TRBJ1-1; a possible D gene is TRBD1 (6 bases). CDR3 length: 14 amino acids. Between the trimmed V and J ends, which lost 7 bases and 1 base, there was a span of 13 bases. Germline CDR1 SNHLY, CDR2 FYNNEI. CDR3 coding DNA: TGTGCCAGCACAATAAACAGGGAGAACACTGAAGCTTTCTTT. Protein sequence: CASTINRENTEAFF. Variable domain in full (rest from reference TRBV2 and TRBJ1-1): EPEVTQTPSHQVTQMGQEVILRCVPISNHLYFYWYRQILGQKVEFLVSFYNNEISEKSEIFDDQFSVERPDGSNFTLKIRSTKLEDSAMYFCASTINRENTEAFFGQGTRLTVV.

This clonotype was recorded at least ten times. In nucleotides, the CDR3 is TGTGCCAGCACCGGGACAGGGGACAATGAGCAGTTCTTC. Translated, it gives CASTGTGDNEQFF. The chain has TRBV5-6 and TRBJ2-1; 10 nucleotides match TRBD1. The germline V gene encodes CDR1 SGHDT and CDR2 YYEEEE. CDR3 length: 13 amino acids. J was trimmed by 5 bases and V by 6 bases; bases with no gene match: 2.